This T cell receptor beta chain was profiled in a study of T cells in tuberculosis. TCRdb's copy holds only in-frame clones and misses some; the assay was immunoSEQ multiplex PCR. The sample shows nearly 60,000 clones, roughly 86% of them seen only once. Thawed, overnight-rested PBMC were stained with GMM-loaded CD1B tetramer, viability dye and anti-CD3, then sorted. CD1B tetramers were loaded with Rhodococcus equi-derived C32 glucose monomycolate. Germline lookup yields CDR1 GTSNPN and CDR2 SVGIG (reference sequence). CDR3 size: 13 residues. Trimming removed 4 bases at V and 0 bases at J, with 9 bases between.

This chain links TRBV30 with TRBJ1-1; D ambiguous. The clonotype comes from an adult woman with latent tuberculosis. Sequenced input: CD1b-GMM tetramer-negative cells sorted from PBMCs. The CDR3 DNA is TGTGCCTGGAAAGCAGCGATGAACACTGAAGCTTTCTTT. Translated, it gives CAWKAAMNTEAFF.